The 3 T cell receptor beta chains reported below all come from one sample, sequenced in a study of cytomegalovirus exposure and HLA in healthy donors. PCR used 60 Vbeta primers and 13 Jbeta primers. Profiled with immunoSEQ multiplex PCR; TCRdb holds only in-frame clones, not every one. This sample has fewer than 200,000 clones, with roughly four fifths found just once. Sequencing was done on a sample of PBMCs. Receptor source: a female donor in good health and CMV-seronegative.

This rearrangement joins TRBV7-6 to TRBJ2-5; 7 positions agree with TRBD1. The CDR3 length is 13 residues. Germline CDR1 is SGHVS and CDR2 is FNYEAQ. V lost 4 bases to trimming and J lost 5 bases; unmatched junction nucleotides: 4. The CDR3 is CASSSGQWETQYF. The CDR3 DNA follows: TGTGCCAGCAGCTCGGGACAGTGGGAGACCCAGTACTTC.

The chain combines TRBV9 with TRBJ2-5; maybe TRBD1 (6 bases). Trimming shortened V by 3 bases and J by 4 bases, and 7 bases separated the two germline ends. The CDR3 contains 12 residues. Per the germline V gene, CDR1 is SGDLS and CDR2 is YYNGEE. In DNA, the CDR3 is TGTGCCAGCAGCGGAGGGGGAGAGACCCAGTACTTC. This gives the protein CASSGGGETQYF.

This chain joins TRBV27 and TRBJ1-1; 9 bases line up with TRBD1. The CDR3 is 15 residues long. The V and J ends lost 5 bases and 7 bases, in that order; junction bases with no gene match: 11. The germline CDR1 and CDR2 sequences are MNHEY and SMNVEV (reference sequence). CDR3 sequence: CASSLSRTGANEAFF. CDR3 DNA sequence: TGTGCCAGCAGTCTTTCCCGGACAGGGGCAAATGAAGCTTTCTTT.